Detailed here is one T cell receptor (beta chain). Its target is unknown. Being one base from a much bigger clone, this may be a read error. Because the CDR3 is missing its conserved closing phenylalanine or tryptophan, this is likely a read error. RNA was extracted from bulk tissue without any cell sorting. Chemotherapy-naive patients with new lung cancer underwent thoracic surgery in China, August–November 2014. The data belong to a study of tumor and adjacent non-tumor tissue in lung cancer. About the research overall: The cohort had roughly 12 adenocarcinoma, a couple of squamous cell and 1 small cell patients.

Three rounds of nested PCR, following a modified ARM-PCR protocol, produced the TCRbeta library. MiXCR, applied by TCRdb to the multiplex PCR reads, yields one record per CDR3 protein. There are under 150,000 distinct CDR3 sequences in the sample; approximately 70% occur only once, and about 20% lies in the top ten. Regarding the study as a whole: Normal lung showed higher cumulative top 100 clone frequency than tumor. TCR diversity was significantly greater in tumor than normal lung tissue.

V lost 3 bases and J lost 4; bases outside the gene matches: 2. The CDR3 extends over 13 amino acids. Material for sequencing was lung tumor tissue. The TCR comes from a man between 60 and 70 years old with small cell lung cancer. The chain recombines TRBV12-3 or TRBV12-4 with TRBJ1-2; 7 nucleotides agree with TRBD1. The CDR3 DNA sequence: TGTGCCAGCAGTTTCCGGGACAGCTATGGCTACACCATC. Translating gives CASSFRDSYGYTI.